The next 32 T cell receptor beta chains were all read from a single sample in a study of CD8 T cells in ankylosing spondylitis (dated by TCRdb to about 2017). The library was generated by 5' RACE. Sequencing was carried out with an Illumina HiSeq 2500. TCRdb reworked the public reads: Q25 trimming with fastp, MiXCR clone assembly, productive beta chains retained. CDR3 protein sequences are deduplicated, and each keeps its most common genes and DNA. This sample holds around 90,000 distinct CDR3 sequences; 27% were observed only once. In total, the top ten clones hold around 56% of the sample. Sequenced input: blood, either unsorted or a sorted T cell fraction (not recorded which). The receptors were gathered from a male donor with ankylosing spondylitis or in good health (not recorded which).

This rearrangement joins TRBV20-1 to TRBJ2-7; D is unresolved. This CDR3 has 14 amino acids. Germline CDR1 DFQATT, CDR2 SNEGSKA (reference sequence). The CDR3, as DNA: TGCAGCGCTGTGTCGGCCCTGGGGAAGTACGAGCAGTACTTC. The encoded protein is CSAVSALGKYEQYF.

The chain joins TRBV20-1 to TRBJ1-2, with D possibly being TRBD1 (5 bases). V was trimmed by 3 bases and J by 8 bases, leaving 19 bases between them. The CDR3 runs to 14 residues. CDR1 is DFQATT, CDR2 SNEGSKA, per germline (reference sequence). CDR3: CSASLSTGQGGYTF. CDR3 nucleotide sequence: TGCAGTGCTAGTTTAAGTACAGGCCAAGGGGGCTACACCTTC.

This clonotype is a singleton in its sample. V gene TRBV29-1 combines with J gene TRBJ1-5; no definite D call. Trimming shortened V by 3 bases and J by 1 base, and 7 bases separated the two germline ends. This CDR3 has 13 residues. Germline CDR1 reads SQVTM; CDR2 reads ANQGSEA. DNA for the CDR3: TGCAGCGTTGACGTGGGGAGCAATCAGCCCCAGCATTTT. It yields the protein CSVDVGSNQPQHF.

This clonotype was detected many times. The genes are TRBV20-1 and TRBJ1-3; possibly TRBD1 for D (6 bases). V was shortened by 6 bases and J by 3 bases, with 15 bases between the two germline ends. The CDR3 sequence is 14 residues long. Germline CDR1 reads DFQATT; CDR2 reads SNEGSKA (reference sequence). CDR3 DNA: TGCAGTGCCACTTATCCGGACAGTGGAAACACCATATATTTT. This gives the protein CSATYPDSGNTIYF.

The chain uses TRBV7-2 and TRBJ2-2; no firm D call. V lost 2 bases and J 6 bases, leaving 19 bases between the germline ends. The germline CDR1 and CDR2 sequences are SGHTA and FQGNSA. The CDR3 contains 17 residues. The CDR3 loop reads CASSLRGFGIGAGELFF. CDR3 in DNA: TGTGCCAGCAGCTTAAGAGGCTTCGGAATTGGAGCCGGGGAGCTGTTTTTT.

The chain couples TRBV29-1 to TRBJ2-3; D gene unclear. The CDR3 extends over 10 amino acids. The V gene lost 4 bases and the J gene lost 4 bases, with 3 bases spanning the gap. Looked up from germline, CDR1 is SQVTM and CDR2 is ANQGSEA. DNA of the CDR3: TGCAGCGTTGGGCCAGATACGCAGTATTTT. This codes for CSVGPDTQYF.

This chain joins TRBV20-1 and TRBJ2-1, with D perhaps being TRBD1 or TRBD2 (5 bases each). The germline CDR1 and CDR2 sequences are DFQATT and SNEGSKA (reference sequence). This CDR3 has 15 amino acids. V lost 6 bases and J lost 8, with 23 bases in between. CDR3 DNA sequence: TGCAGTGCCACCCGGTGGGGGACGTTGGCCCATGAGCAGTTCTTC. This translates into CSATRWGTLAHEQFF.

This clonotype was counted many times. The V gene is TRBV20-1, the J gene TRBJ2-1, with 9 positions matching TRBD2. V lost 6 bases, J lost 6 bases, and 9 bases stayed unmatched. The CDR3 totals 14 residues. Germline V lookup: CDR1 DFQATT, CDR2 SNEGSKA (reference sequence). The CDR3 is CSAVRTSVANEQFF. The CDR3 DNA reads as TGCAGTGCGGTCAGGACTAGCGTGGCCAATGAGCAGTTCTTC.

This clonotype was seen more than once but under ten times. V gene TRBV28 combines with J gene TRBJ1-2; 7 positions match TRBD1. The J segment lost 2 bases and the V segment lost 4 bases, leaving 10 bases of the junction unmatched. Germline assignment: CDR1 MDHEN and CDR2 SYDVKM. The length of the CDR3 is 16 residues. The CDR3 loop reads CASSSGTDTINYGYTF. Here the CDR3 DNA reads TGTGCCAGCAGTTCCGGGACAGATACCATCAACTATGGCTACACCTTC.

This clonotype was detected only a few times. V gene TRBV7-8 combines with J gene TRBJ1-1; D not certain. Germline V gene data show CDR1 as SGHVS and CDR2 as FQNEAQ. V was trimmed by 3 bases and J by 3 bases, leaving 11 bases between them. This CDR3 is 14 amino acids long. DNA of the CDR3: TGTGCCAGCAGCTTGGCCCTTTTGGACACTGAAGCTTTCTTT. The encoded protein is CASSLALLDTEAFF.

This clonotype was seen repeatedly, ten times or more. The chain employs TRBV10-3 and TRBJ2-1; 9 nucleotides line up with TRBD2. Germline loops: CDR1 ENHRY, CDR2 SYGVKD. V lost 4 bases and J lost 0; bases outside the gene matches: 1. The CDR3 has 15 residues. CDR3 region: CAISVAGDSYNEQFF. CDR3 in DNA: TGTGCCATCAGTGTAGCGGGGGACTCCTACAATGAGCAGTTCTTC.

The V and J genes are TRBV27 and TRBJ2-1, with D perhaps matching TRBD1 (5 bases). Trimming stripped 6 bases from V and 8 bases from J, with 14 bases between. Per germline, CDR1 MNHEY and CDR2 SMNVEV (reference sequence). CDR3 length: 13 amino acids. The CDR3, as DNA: TGTGCCAGCAGAGGGGTGTACGGCGATGAGCAGTTCTTC. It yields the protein CASRGVYGDEQFF.

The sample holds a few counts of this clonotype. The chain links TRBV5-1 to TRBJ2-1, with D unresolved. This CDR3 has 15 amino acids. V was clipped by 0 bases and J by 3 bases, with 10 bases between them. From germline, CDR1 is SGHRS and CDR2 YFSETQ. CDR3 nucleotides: TGCGCCAGCAGCTTGGCCGCGAACAGCTACAATGAGCAGTTCTTC. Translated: CASSLAANSYNEQFF.

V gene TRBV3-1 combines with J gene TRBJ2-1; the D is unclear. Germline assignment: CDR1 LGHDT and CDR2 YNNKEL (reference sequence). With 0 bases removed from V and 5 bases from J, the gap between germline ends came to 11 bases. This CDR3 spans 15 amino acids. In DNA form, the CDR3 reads TGTGCCAGCAGCCAAGATAGTGGGGTCCACAATGAGCAGTTCTTC. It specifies CASSQDSGVHNEQFF.

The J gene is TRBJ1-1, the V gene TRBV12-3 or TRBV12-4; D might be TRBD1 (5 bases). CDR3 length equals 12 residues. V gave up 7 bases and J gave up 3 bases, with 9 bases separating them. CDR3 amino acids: CASNSGYTEAFF. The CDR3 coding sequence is TGTGCCAGCAATTCAGGGTACACTGAAGCTTTCTTT.

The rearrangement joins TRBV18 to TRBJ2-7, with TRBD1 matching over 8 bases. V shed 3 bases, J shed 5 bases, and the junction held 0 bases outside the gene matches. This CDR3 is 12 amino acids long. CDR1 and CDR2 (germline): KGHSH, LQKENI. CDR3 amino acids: CASSPTGDEQYV. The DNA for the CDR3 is TGTGCCAGCTCACCGACAGGGGACGAGCAGTACGTC.

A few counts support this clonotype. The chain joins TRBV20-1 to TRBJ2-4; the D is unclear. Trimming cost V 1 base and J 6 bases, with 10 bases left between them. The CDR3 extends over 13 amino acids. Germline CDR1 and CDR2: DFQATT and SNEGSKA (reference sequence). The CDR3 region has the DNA TGCAGTGCTAGAGTCGGGCAGGTAAACATTCAGTACTTC. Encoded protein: CSARVGQVNIQYF.

CDR3 in amino acids: CASSFSVVEAFF. The CDR3 DNA sequence: TGTGCCAGCAGCTTTTCGGTTGTTGAAGCTTTCTTT. The chain employs TRBV7-9 and TRBJ1-1; the D is unclear. Trimming cost V 3 bases and J 7 bases, with 9 bases left between them. The CDR3 runs 12 residues. Germline lookup yields CDR1 SEHNR and CDR2 FQNEAQ (reference sequence).

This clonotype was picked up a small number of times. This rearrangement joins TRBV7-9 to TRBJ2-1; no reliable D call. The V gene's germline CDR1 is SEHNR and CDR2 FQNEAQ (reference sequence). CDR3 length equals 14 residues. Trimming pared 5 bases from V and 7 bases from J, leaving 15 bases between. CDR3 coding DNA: TGTGCCAGCAGCCTACTGGATGGGTTGAATGAGCAGTTCTTC. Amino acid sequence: CASSLLDGLNEQFF.

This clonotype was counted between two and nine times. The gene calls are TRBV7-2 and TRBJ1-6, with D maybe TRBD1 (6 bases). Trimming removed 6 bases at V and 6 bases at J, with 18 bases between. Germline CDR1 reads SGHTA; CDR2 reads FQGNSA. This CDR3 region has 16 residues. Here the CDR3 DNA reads TGTGCCAGCAGTCGTGTACAGGGTCCCGTTAATTCACCCCTCCACTTT. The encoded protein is CASSRVQGPVNSPLHF.

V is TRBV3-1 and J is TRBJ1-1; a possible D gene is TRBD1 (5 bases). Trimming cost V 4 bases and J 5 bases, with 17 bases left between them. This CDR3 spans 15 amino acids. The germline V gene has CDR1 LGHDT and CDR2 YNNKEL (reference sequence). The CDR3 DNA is TGTGCCAGCAGCCCCATGTTGCCGGGGCAGACTGAAGCTTTCTTT. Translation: CASSPMLPGQTEAFF.

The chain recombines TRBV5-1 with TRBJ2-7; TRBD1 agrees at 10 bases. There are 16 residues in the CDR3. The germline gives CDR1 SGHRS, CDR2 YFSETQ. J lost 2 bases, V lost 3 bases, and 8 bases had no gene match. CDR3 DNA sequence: TGCGCCAGCAGCTGGACAGGGGGGAAGCGTACCTACGAGCAGTACTTC. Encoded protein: CASSWTGGKRTYEQYF.

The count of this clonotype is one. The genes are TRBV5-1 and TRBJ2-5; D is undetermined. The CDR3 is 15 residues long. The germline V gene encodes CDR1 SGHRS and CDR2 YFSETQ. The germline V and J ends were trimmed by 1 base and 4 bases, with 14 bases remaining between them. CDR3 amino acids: CASSLRPGKRETQYF. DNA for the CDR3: TGCGCCAGCAGCTTGCGGCCTGGCAAAAGAGAGACCCAGTACTTC.

CDR3 residues: CASSLARGLAKNIQYF. The CDR3 bases are TGCGCCAGCAGCTTGGCTCGGGGACTAGCCAAAAACATTCAGTACTTC. The rearrangement links TRBV5-1 to TRBJ2-4, with D possibly being TRBD2 (6 bases). Trimming shortened V by 0 bases and J by 0 bases, and 10 bases separated the two germline ends. Germline V lookup: CDR1 SGHRS, CDR2 YFSETQ. The CDR3 sequence is 16 residues long.

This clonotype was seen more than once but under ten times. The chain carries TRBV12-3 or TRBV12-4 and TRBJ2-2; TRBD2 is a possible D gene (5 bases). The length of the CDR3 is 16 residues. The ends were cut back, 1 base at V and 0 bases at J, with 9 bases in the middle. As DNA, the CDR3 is TGTGCCAGCAGTTTAGATACAGCGGCGAACACCGGGGAGCTGTTTTTT. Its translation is CASSLDTAANTGELFF.

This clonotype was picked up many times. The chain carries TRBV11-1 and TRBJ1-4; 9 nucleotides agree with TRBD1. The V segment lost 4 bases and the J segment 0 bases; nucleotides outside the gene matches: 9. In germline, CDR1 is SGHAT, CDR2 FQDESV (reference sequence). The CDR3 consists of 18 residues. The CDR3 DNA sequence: TGTGCCAGCAGCTCGGACAGGGGCCTCAGGACAACTAATGAAAAACTGTTTTTT. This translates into CASSSDRGLRTTNEKLFF.

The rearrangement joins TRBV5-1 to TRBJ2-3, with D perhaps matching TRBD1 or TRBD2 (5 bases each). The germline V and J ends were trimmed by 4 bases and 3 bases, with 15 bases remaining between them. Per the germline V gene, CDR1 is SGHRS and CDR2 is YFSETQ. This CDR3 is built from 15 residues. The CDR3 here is CASSGWGLGTDTQYF. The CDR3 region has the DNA TGCGCCAGCAGCGGCTGGGGGTTGGGAACAGATACGCAGTATTTT.

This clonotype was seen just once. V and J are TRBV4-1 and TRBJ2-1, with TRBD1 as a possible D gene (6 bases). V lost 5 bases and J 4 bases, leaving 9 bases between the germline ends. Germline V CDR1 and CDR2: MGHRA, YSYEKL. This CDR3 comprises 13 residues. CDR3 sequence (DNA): TGCGCCAGCAGCGAGACAGGTTACAATGAGCAGTTCTTC. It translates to CASSETGYNEQFF.

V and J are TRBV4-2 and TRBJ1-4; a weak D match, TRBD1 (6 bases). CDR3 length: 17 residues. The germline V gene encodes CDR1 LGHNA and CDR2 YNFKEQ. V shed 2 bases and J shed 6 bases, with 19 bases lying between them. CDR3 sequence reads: CASSQRGSRSPDEKLFF. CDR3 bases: TGTGCCAGCAGCCAAAGGGGGAGTAGGTCTCCAGATGAAAAACTGTTTTTT.

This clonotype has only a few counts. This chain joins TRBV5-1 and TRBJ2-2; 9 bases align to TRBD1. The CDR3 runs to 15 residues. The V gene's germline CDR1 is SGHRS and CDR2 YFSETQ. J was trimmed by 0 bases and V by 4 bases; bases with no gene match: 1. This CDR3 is CASSRDRANTGELFF. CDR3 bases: TGCGCCAGCAGCCGGGACAGGGCGAACACCGGGGAGCTGTTTTTT.

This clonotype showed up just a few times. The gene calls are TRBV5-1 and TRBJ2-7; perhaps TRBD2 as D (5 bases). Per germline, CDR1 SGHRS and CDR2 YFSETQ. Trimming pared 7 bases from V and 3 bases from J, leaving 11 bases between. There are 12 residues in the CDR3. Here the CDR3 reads CASYSSNYEQYF. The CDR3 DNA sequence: TGCGCCAGCTACTCTAGCAACTACGAGCAGTACTTC.

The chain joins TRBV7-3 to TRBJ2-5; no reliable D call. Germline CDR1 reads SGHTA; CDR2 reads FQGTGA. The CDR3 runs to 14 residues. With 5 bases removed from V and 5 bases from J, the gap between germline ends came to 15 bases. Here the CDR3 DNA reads TGTGCCAGCAGCCCAACCCCCGCTTGGGAGACCCAGTACTTC. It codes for CASSPTPAWETQYF.